The 27 T cell receptor beta chains in this list originate from one sample, sequenced in a study of blood T cell repertoires in COVID-19. Measured with immunoSEQ multiplex PCR; TCRdb has only the in-frame clones, and not every one. This table has around 290,000 clones, approximately 91% appearing once. Sequencing used PBMCs or T cells enriched from blood (not recorded which). The origin of the receptors is a woman aged 25 to 39 who had recovered from COVID-19.

The chain links TRBV11-2 to TRBJ2-2; no firm D call. This CDR3 is built from 15 residues. With 0 bases removed from V and 4 bases from J, the gap between germline ends came to 9 bases. CDR1 and CDR2 from the germline V gene are SGHAT and FQNNGV. In nucleotides, the CDR3 is TGTGCCAGCAGCTTAGAGCCTAGTAGCACCGGGGAGCTGTTTTTT. Its protein is CASSLEPSSTGELFF.

This rearrangement joins TRBV6-5 to TRBJ1-4; TRBD1 matches 7 bases. CDR1 MNHEY and CDR2 SVGAGI come from the germline V gene. V trimming: 6 bases; J trimming: 6 bases; junction bases outside the gene matches: 7. There are 14 residues in the CDR3. The CDR3 DNA is TGTGCCAGCAGGGACAGGCCGAATTATGAAAAACTGTTTTTT. Its protein product is CASRDRPNYEKLFF.

The V call is TRBV4-3, the J call TRBJ2-1, with 7 bases fitting TRBD2. V shed 4 bases and J 0 bases; nucleotides not matched to a gene: 3. The CDR3 consists of 15 residues. Germline CDR1 LGHNA, CDR2 YSLEER. CDR3 coding DNA: TGCGCCAGCAGCCCGCGGGGGAGCTCCTACAATGAGCAGTTCTTC. As protein: CASSPRGSSYNEQFF.

The V gene is TRBV4-2, the J gene TRBJ2-7; TRBD1 aligns across 7 bases. V lost 0 bases, J lost 0 bases, and 8 bases stayed unmatched. The CDR3 extends over 17 amino acids. Germline CDR1 LGHNA, CDR2 YNFKEQ. The CDR3 sequence is CASSQDQGEGTSYEQYF. The DNA for the CDR3 is TGTGCCAGCAGCCAAGATCAGGGGGAAGGTACCTCCTACGAGCAGTACTTC.

The rearrangement links TRBV11-2 to TRBJ1-4; D remains ambiguous. Deletions cut 4 bases from V and 7 bases from J, with 10 bases between. Germline loops: CDR1 SGHAT, CDR2 FQNNGV. The CDR3 has 13 amino acids. The CDR3 DNA sequence: TGTGCCAGCAGCTCGTGGGAGGTTGAAAAACTGTTTTTT. Residues: CASSSWEVEKLFF.

The chain recombines TRBV28 with TRBJ2-7, with TRBD2 identical over 14 bases. Trimming at V came to 10 bases and at J to 3 bases, leaving 8 bases not matched to a gene. The germline CDR1 and CDR2 sequences are MDHEN and SYDVKM. This CDR3 has 15 amino acids. The CDR3 DNA follows: TGTGCCACTACCCGGGGGACTAGCGGGAGCTACGAGCAGTACTTC. It yields the protein CATTRGTSGSYEQYF.

J is TRBJ2-7 and V is TRBV5-6; TRBD1 matches at 9 bases. The CDR3 is 14 amino acids. Trimming cost V 3 bases and J 3 bases; bases outside gene matches: 4. The germline V gene has CDR1 SGHDT and CDR2 YYEEEE. The CDR3, as DNA: TGTGCCAGCAGCTGGACAGGGGACCTCTACGAGCAGTACTTC. This encodes CASSWTGDLYEQYF.

The rearrangement links TRBV29-1 to TRBJ2-3, with 12 bases identical to TRBD2. Germline V gene sequence: CDR1 SQVTM, CDR2 ANQGSEA. V shed 4 bases and J 2 bases; nucleotides not matched to a gene: 4. The CDR3 has 15 residues. This CDR3 is CSVGTSGEFTDTQYF. The DNA of the CDR3 is TGCAGCGTTGGGACTAGCGGGGAATTCACAGATACGCAGTATTTT.

The chain is built from TRBV2 and TRBJ2-1; tentative D call: TRBD2 (5 bases). The V end lost 0 bases, the J end lost 10 bases, and 13 bases lay between the germline ends. The germline CDR1 and CDR2 sequences are SNHLY and FYNNEI. This CDR3 has 14 amino acids. CDR3 nucleotide sequence: TGTGCCAGCAGTGAAGCTAGCGTGGCCCCCGAGCAGTTCTTC. It is translated as CASSEASVAPEQFF.

This chain connects TRBV10-1 to TRBJ2-2, with 14 bases that match TRBD2. The trim removed 3 bases at V and 4 bases at J, leaving 10 bases unmatched. The CDR3 is made up of 19 amino acids. Germline V gives CDR1 WNHNN, CDR2 SYGVQD (reference sequence). The CDR3 DNA follows: TGCGCCAGCAGTGATTCGGGACTAGCGGGAGCCGAGTTCACCGGGGAGCTGTTTTTT. Translating gives CASSDSGLAGAEFTGELFF.

V and J are TRBV19 and TRBJ1-6; TRBD1 might be the D (6 bases). This CDR3 has 13 residues. Germline loops: CDR1 LNHDA, CDR2 SQIVND (reference sequence). V was pared by 7 bases and J by 9 bases, with 13 bases between. The CDR3, as DNA: TGTGCCAGTACACAGGGATGGGGTTCACCCCTCCACTTT. It specifies CASTQGWGSPLHF. Full variable domain (remainder filled in from reference TRBV19 and TRBJ1-6): DGGITQSPKYLFRKEGQNVTLSCEQNLNHDAMYWYRQDPGQGLRLIYYSQIVNDFQKGDIAEGYSVSREKKESFPLTVTSAQKNPTAFYLCASTQGWGSPLHFGNGTRLTVT.

This chain uses TRBV7-9 with TRBJ2-3, with D uncertain. There are 13 residues in the CDR3. V was trimmed by 5 bases and J by 6 bases, leaving 12 bases between them. Germline lookup yields CDR1 SEHNR and CDR2 FQNEAQ (reference sequence). In DNA form, the CDR3 reads TGTGCCAGCAGCCGTTTACAGTACGATACGCAGTATTTT. It is translated as CASSRLQYDTQYF.

For the CDR3, the DNA is TGTGCCAGCTCACCATCGAGGTCTAACTATGGCTACACCTTC. Its protein is CASSPSRSNYGYTF. J is TRBJ1-2 and V is TRBV18; D gene uncertain. The CDR3 contains 14 residues. With 2 bases removed from V and 0 bases from J, the gap between germline ends came to 7 bases. In germline, CDR1 is KGHSH, CDR2 LQKENI.

CDR3 DNA: TGCGCCAGCAGCCCACCTAGCGGGGGGAGGGAGCAGTACTTC. Translated: CASSPPSGGREQYF. The V and J genes are TRBV5-1 and TRBJ2-7, with TRBD2 matching 11 bases. Germline V gives CDR1 SGHRS, CDR2 YFSETQ. V shed 4 bases, J shed 7 bases, and the junction held 7 bases outside the gene matches. The CDR3 has 14 residues. Complete variable domain (other parts from reference TRBV5-1 and TRBJ2-7): KAGVTQTPRYLIKTRGQQVTLSCSPISGHRSVSWYQQTPGQGLQFLFEYFSETQRNKGNFPGRFSGRQFSNSRSEMNVSTLELGDSALYLCASSPPSGGREQYFGPGTRLTVT.

The gene calls are TRBV5-6 and TRBJ2-7; the match to TRBD1 covers 7 bases. Trimming cost V 4 bases and J 11 bases; bases outside gene matches: 6. CDR1 and CDR2 (germline): SGHDT, YYEEEE. This CDR3 has 11 residues. The CDR3 nucleotides are TGTGCCAGCAGCCTGGGACAGTCGAAGTACTTC. It yields the protein CASSLGQSKYF.

The V and J genes are TRBV6-5 and TRBJ1-5, with D possibly matching TRBD1 (5 bases). Trimming removed 7 bases at V and 2 bases at J, with 15 bases between. The germline V gene encodes CDR1 MNHEY and CDR2 SVGAGI. There are 15 residues in the CDR3. CDR3 in amino acids: CASTLRGLGNQPQHF. The CDR3 DNA sequence: TGTGCCAGCACTTTACGGGGGTTGGGCAATCAGCCCCAGCATTTT.

J is TRBJ2-1 and V is TRBV28; D not certain. Germline V gene lookup returns CDR1 MDHEN and CDR2 SYDVKM. The V end was cut by 1 base, the J end by 3 bases, with 13 bases between. The CDR3 covers 16 residues. This CDR3 is CASSLLLLAGYNEQFF. CDR3 sequence (DNA): TGTGCCAGCAGTTTATTGTTGTTAGCTGGCTACAATGAGCAGTTCTTC.

This chain connects TRBV7-9 to TRBJ2-2; D gene ambiguous. Trimming cost V 5 bases and J 4 bases, with 5 bases left between them. This CDR3 has 12 amino acids. CDR1 SEHNR and CDR2 FQNEAQ come from the germline V gene (reference sequence). DNA of the CDR3: TGTGCCAGCAGCCCGGTCACCGGGGAGCTGTTTTTT. Its protein product is CASSPVTGELFF.

The CDR3 reads CASSPHVVGIAGTTYEQYF. The CDR3 DNA sequence: TGTGCCAGCAGCCCCCACGTGGTCGGAATAGCGGGGACCACCTACGAGCAGTACTTC. This chain links TRBV7-9 with TRBJ2-7; TRBD2 matches at 8 bases. In germline, CDR1 is SEHNR, CDR2 FQNEAQ (reference sequence). This CDR3 region has 19 residues. The V segment lost 5 bases and the J segment 2 bases; nucleotides outside the gene matches: 20.

V and J are TRBV28 and TRBJ2-7; TRBD1 is a possible D gene (6 bases). The CDR3 runs 13 residues. The germline V gene encodes CDR1 MDHEN and CDR2 SYDVKM. With 8 bases removed from V and 2 bases from J, the gap between germline ends came to 13 bases. The CDR3 spells CASEKGGTYEQYF. CDR3 DNA: TGTGCCAGCGAGAAAGGGGGAACCTACGAGCAGTACTTC.

The CDR3: CASSSPEGTEAFF. Written as DNA, the CDR3 is TGTGCCAGCAGTTCCCCAGAGGGAACTGAAGCTTTCTTT. The chain combines TRBV6-2 or TRBV6-3 with TRBJ1-1; D uncertain. The V gene's germline CDR1 is MNHEY and CDR2 SVGEGT. The CDR3 is made up of 13 amino acids. The ends were cut back, 4 bases at V and 5 bases at J, with 11 bases in the middle.

This chain joins TRBV11-3 and TRBJ2-2; D remains unclear. CDR3 length: 11 residues. Trimming shortened V by 3 bases and J by 8 bases, and 4 bases separated the two germline ends. Germline V gene lookup returns CDR1 SGHNT and CDR2 YENEEA. CDR3 residues: CASSFPGELFF. DNA of the CDR3: TGTGCCAGCAGCTTTCCGGGGGAGCTGTTTTTT. Full variable domain (missing parts from reference TRBV11-3 and TRBJ2-2): EAGVVQSPRYKIIEKKQPVAFWCNPISGHNTLYWYLQNLGQGPELLIRYENEEAVDDSQLPKDRFSAERLKGVDSTLKIQPAELGDSAVYLCASSFPGELFFGEGSRLTVL.

This clone appeared a few times. The chain couples TRBV2 to TRBJ1-2; D possibly corresponds to TRBD1 (5 bases). Trimming removed 9 bases at V and 1 base at J, with 9 bases between. The CDR3 is made up of 12 amino acids. Germline CDR1 is SNHLY and CDR2 is FYNNEI. The CDR3 DNA reads as TGTGCCAGGGGCAGGGATAACTATGGCTACACCTTC. The encoded protein is CARGRDNYGYTF.

The chain recombines TRBV11-2 with TRBJ2-1, with a tentative D call TRBD2 (5 bases). V lost 4 bases and J lost 4, with 14 bases in between. This CDR3 contains 15 residues. Germline CDR1 SGHAT, CDR2 FQNNGV. The CDR3 region has the DNA TGTGCCAGCAGCTATCGGGGAACGCTATACAATGAGCAGTTCTTC. Encoded protein: CASSYRGTLYNEQFF.

The chain links TRBV10-3 to TRBJ2-2, with 8 bases identical to TRBD1. The CDR3 is 15 residues long. Per the germline V gene, CDR1 is ENHRY and CDR2 is SYGVKD. V shed 5 bases, J shed 6 bases, and the junction held 8 bases outside the gene matches. Here the CDR3 DNA reads TGTGCCATCAGTTTTTCAATACAGGGGGCCGGGGAGCTGTTTTTT. This codes for CAISFSIQGAGELFF.

The chain links TRBV28 to TRBJ1-5; the D is unclear. The CDR3 sequence is 14 residues long. V dropped 6 bases and J dropped 6 bases, with 15 bases sitting between them. Germline V CDR1 and CDR2: MDHEN, SYDVKM. The CDR3 DNA follows: TGTGCCAGCAGAACCCCCCCAACCAGTCAGCCCCAGCATTTT. This codes for CASRTPPTSQPQHF.

This rearrangement joins TRBV7-8 to TRBJ1-5; D is unresolved. The CDR3 loop spans 14 amino acids. V was clipped by 0 bases and J by 1 base, with 4 bases between them. Germline CDR1 and CDR2: SGHVS and FQNEAQ. The CDR3 here is CASSLAESNQPQHF. CDR3 nucleotides: TGTGCCAGCAGCTTAGCCGAGAGCAATCAGCCCCAGCATTTT.